This T cell receptor (beta chain) was profiled in a study of beta chain features in type 1 diabetes. Findings and caveats of the study: In these data, an HLA type influence on TCRB rearrangement remained unresolved. Relative to healthy donors, patients appeared to have naive, central memory and Treg TCRB repertoires that were more similar.

Worth noting for this clone: As yet, its antigen is unknown.

Looked up from germline, CDR1 is MNHEY and CDR2 is SVGAGI. This CDR3 region has 15 residues. Trimming took 3 bases from V and 3 from J, leaving 15 bases between them. The investigators reverse transcribed all of the isolated RNA, so they sequenced expressed TCRB transcripts. Data came from immunoSEQ multiplex PCR; TCRdb stores just in-frame clones and leaves some out. Seen here are more than 300,000 clones, about 15% observed once, and the top ten hold 0.019%. V gene TRBV6-5 combines with J gene TRBJ2-7, with a possible D match to TRBD2 (5 bases). The sequenced material came from naive CD4+ T cells from blood. The clonotype originates from a woman younger than 35 in good health. CDR3 nucleotide sequence: TGTGCCAGCAGTTATGGGTTCGGGATTAACTACGAGCAGTACTTC. The encoded protein is CASSYGFGINYEQYF.